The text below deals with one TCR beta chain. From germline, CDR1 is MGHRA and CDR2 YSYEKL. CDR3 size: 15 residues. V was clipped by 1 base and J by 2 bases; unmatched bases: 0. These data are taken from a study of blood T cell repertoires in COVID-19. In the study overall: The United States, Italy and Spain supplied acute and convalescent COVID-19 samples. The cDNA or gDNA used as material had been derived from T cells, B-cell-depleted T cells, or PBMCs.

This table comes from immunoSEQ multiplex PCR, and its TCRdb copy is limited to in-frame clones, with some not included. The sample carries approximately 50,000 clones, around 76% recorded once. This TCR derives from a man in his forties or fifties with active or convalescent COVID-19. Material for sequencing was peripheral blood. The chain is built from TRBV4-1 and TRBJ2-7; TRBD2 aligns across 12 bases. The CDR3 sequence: CASSQGLAGAYEQYF. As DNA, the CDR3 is TGCGCCAGCAGCCAAGGACTAGCGGGGGCCTACGAGCAGTACTTC.